This entry concerns a single TCR beta chain. Its antigen is as yet unknown. In the same sample, other DNA sequences code for this CDR3. The source of the sample is a study of shared clonotypes between healthy human individuals. Study details: The cohort comprised a couple of women and a few men. Their ages spanned 18 to 49 years. Three plates were used per donor for CD4 naive, three for CD4 memory, two for CD8 naive and one for CD8 memory.

This CDR3 contains 15 residues. After removal of 3 bases from V and 4 bases from J, the junction contained 7 bases not matched to a gene. Germline CDR1 reads KGHSH; CDR2 reads LQKENI. Some clones are missing from TCRdb's copy, which holds only in-frame ones; the method was immunoSEQ multiplex PCR. The profile shows about a million clones, roughly 77% of them singletons. Study results and caveats: When naive CD4 clonotypes were compared across four donors, 5% to 5.5% were shared. Generation of non-shared clonotypes was less probable than generation of clonotypes shared by all four donors.

This receptor was identified in a man younger than 35 in good health. Some clones in this sample may be carry-over from other donors' samples. This chain connects TRBV18 to TRBJ2-7; 9 bases map to TRBD1. The sample consisted of memory CD4+ T cells from PBMCs. Subset given: CD45RA-negative fraction. This chain's CDR3 is CASSPAGTGRYEQYF. The CDR3 DNA reads TGTGCCAGCTCACCCGCTGGGACAGGGCGGTACGAGCAGTACTTC.